This TCR beta chain was recorded in a study of control samples from healthy donors and cancer patients (dated by TCRdb to 2020 to 2022). With respect to this clone: Its antigen is currently not known. No quality values exist for individual bases; no much larger clone is one base distant.

The library relied on the immunoSEQ multiplex PCR assay. TCRdb holds this immuneACCESS table with in-frame rearrangements only. Some clones are missing; in checked studies, unresolved V genes explain under half, and the rest has no known cause. In all, the sample holds about 160,000 clones, and roughly 93% of those were seen once. Approximately 5.7% of the sample is taken by the ten largest. The trim is 6 bases for V and 8 bases for J, with a gap of 18 bases between the germline ends. From the germline V gene, CDR1 is MGHDK and CDR2 is SYGVNS. Including the terminal cysteine and phenylalanine, the CDR3 comprises 14 residues. Of the read, only the CDR3 DNA is kept; its 42 bases are in frame from base 1.

This receptor chain uses TRBV25-1 and TRBJ2-3, with the D gene call left open. Input material: blood. The receptor comes from a man between 18 and 29 years old in good health. At the DNA level, the sequence is TGTGCCAGCAGCGACCCGTTGGGTGGGTCTACGCAGTATTTT. Its coded protein is CASSDPLGGSTQYF.